The entry below gives a single TCR beta chain sequence along with its context. What it recognizes is unknown. The sample comes from a study of T cells after yellow fever vaccination. Study-wide results and caveats: Repertoires obtained by FACS sorting could include abundant clonotypes that entered as contaminants from the bulk population. A small share of clonotypes appeared in both CD4 and CD8 compartments. Researchers report a weaker secondary response that nonetheless peaked faster, day 5 versus 15.

V lost 6 bases to trimming and J lost 2 bases, with 21 bases between them. The CDR3 consists of 17 residues. The germline CDR1 and CDR2 sequences are SGHVS and FNYEAQ. Conversion of TCR transcripts into cDNA relied on 5'RACE template switching, which added a universal primer site and UMIs. TCRdb re-derived calls from the 5' RACE reads in MiXCR, one entry per CDR3 protein. The sample has tens of thousands of distinct CDR3 sequences; around 7.7% are singletons. The V call is TRBV7-6, the J call TRBJ2-3, with D tentatively TRBD2 (6 bases). The source is a young man who received the YFV17D yellow fever vaccine. Sequences were derived from CD8+ T cells sorted from PBMCs, sampled on the day of the yellow fever booster vaccination. CDR3 sequence reads: CASSWFAGKGNTDTQYF. In nucleotides, the CDR3 is TGTGCCAGCAGTTGGTTCGCGGGGAAGGGCAACACAGATACGCAGTATTTT. Combining the CDR3 with reference TRBV7-6 and TRBJ2-3 gives the whole variable domain GAGVSQSPRYKVTKRGQDVALRCDPISGHVSLYWYRQALGQGPEFLTYFNYEAQQDKSGLPNDRFSAERPEGSISTLTIQRTEQRDSAMYRCASSWFAGKGNTDTQYFGPGTRLTVL.